This T cell receptor (beta chain) was identified in a study of T cells in Graves' hyperthyroidism and ophthalmopathy. Patients were aged 18 to 65, had disease duration under 2 months, and had newly diagnosed hyperthyroidism. Diagnoses rested on clinical symptoms, serum thyroxine and TRAb, thyroid ultrasound and orbital computed tomography. The germline V gene has CDR1 SGHTA and CDR2 FQGTGA. V was shortened by 6 bases and J by 6 bases, with 16 bases between the two germline ends. The CDR3 spans 14 residues. Whole-study findings and limits: In the blood, most expanded thyroid clonotypes above 0.001 appeared as well.

Amplification of TCR beta CDR3 regions was performed using RNA transcripts as template. Primed by the HTBI set, a first-round RT-PCR was run on the TCR CDR3. TCRdb re-called the multiplex PCR reads through MiXCR, storing one row per CDR3 protein. The data hold some 98,000 distinct CDR3 sequences, with roughly 37% observed a single time. This clonotype has a count of ten or more. Its cognate antigen is unknown. Sequenced material: peripheral blood or thyroid tissue (not recorded which). This chain links TRBV7-3 with TRBJ2-3; possibly TRBD2 for D (6 bases). This TCR derives from a young woman with Graves' hyperthyroidism. Written as DNA, the CDR3 is TGTGCCAGCAGTCAACCTAGACGGGGGGATACGCAGTATTTT. As protein: CASSQPRRGDTQYF.